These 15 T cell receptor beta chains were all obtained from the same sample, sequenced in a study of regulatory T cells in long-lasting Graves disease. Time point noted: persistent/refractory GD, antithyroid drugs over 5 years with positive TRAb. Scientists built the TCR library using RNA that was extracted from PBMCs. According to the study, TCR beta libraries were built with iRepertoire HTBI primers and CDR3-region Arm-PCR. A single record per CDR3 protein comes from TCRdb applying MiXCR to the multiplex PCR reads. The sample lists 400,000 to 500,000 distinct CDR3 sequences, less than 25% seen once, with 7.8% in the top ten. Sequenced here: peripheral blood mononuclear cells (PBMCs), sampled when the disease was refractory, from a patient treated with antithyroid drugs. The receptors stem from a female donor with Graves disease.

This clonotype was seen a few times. The CDR3 nucleotides are TGCAGCGTTGCACTAGTGGCCTACGAGCAGTACTTC. This codes for CSVALVAYEQYF. The V and J genes are TRBV29-1 and TRBJ2-7; D might be TRBD2 (5 bases). Trimming stripped 4 bases from V and 2 bases from J, with 9 bases between. The V gene's germline CDR1 is SQVTM and CDR2 ANQGSEA. This CDR3 contains 12 residues.

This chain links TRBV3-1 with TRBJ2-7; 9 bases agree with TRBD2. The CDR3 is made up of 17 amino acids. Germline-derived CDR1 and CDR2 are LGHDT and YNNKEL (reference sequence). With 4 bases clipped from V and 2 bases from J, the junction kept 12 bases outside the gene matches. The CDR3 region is CASSPRSSGSNAYEQYF. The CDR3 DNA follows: TGTGCCAGCAGCCCCAGGAGTAGCGGGAGCAATGCCTACGAGCAGTACTTC.

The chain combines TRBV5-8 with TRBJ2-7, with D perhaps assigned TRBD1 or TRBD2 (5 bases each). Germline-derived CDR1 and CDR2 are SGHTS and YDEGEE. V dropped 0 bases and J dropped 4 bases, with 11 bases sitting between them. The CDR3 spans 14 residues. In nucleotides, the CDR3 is TGTGCCAGCAGCTTGGTACAGAGGGGATACGAGCAGTACTTC. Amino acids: CASSLVQRGYEQYF.

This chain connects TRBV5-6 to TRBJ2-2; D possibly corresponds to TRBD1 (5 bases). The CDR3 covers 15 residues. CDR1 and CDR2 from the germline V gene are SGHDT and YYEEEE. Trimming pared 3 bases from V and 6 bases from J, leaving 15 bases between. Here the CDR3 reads CASSWDNQGAGELFF. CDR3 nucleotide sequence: TGTGCCAGCAGCTGGGATAACCAGGGTGCCGGGGAGCTGTTTTTT. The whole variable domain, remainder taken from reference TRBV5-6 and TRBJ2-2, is DAGVTQSPTHLIKTRGQQVTLRCSPKSGHDTVSWYQQALGQGPQFIFQYYEEEERQRGNFPDRFSGHQFPNYSSELNVNALLLGDSALYLCASSWDNQGAGELFFGEGSRLTVL.

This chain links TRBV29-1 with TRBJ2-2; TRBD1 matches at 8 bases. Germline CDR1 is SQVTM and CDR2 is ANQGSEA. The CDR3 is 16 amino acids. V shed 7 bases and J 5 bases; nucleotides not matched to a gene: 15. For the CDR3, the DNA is TGCAGCGCCCCGACCCCGGACAGGGAAGGGACCGGGGAGCTGTTTTTT. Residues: CSAPTPDREGTGELFF.

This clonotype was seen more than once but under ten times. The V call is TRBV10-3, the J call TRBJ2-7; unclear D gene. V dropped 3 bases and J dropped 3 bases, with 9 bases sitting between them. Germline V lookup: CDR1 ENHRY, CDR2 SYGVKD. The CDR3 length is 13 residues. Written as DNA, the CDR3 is TGTGCCATCAGTGAACTCCGCCGCTACGAGCAGTACTTC. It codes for CAISELRRYEQYF.

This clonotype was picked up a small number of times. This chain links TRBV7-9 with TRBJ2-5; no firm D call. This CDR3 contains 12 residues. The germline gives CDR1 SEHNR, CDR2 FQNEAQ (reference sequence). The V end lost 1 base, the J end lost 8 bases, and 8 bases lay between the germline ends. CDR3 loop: CASSLDKGTQYF. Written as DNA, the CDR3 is TGTGCCAGCAGCTTAGATAAGGGTACCCAGTACTTC.

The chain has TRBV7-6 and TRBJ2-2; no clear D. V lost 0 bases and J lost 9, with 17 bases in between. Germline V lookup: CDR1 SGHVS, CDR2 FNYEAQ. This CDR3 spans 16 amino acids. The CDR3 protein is CASSLAFADHRRELFF. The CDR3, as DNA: TGTGCCAGCAGCTTAGCATTCGCGGATCACCGACGGGAGCTGTTTTTT.

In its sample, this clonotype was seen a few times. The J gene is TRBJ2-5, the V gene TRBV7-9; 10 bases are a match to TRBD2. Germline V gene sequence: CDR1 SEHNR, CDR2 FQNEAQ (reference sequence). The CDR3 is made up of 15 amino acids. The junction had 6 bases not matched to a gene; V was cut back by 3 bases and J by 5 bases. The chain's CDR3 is CASSFKREGPETQYF. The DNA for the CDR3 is TGTGCCAGCAGCTTTAAGCGGGAGGGCCCCGAGACCCAGTACTTC.

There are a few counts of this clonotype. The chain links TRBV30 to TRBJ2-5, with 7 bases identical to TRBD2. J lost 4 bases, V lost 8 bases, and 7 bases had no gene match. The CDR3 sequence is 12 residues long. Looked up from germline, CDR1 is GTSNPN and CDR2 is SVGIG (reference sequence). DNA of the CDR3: TGTGCCCGGGGGGAGGGATTAGAGACCCAGTACTTC. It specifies CARGEGLETQYF.

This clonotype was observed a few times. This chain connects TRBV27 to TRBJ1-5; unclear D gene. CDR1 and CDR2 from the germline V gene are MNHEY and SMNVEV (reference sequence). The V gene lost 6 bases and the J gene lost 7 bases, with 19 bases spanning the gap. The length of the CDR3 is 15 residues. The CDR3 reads CASRLRGLGWQPQHF. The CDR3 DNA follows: TGTGCCAGCAGACTACGAGGGTTGGGGTGGCAGCCCCAGCATTTT.

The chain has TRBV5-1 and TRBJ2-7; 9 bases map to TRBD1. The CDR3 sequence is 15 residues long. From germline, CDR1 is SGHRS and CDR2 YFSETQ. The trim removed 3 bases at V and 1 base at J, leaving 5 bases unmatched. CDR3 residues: CASSWTGATSYEQYF. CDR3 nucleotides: TGCGCCAGCAGCTGGACAGGGGCCACTTCCTACGAGCAGTACTTC. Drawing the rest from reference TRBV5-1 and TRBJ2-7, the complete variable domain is KAGVTQTPRYLIKTRGQQVTLSCSPISGHRSVSWYQQTPGQGLQFLFEYFSETQRNKGNFPGRFSGRQFSNSRSEMNVSTLELGDSALYLCASSWTGATSYEQYFGPGTRLTVT.

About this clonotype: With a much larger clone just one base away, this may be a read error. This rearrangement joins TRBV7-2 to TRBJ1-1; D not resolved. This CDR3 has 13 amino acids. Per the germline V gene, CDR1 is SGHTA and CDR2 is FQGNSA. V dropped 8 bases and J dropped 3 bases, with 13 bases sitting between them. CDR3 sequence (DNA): TGTGCCAGCGGGCCTCCGGGAGACACTGAAGCTTTCTTT. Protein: CASGPPGDTEAFF.

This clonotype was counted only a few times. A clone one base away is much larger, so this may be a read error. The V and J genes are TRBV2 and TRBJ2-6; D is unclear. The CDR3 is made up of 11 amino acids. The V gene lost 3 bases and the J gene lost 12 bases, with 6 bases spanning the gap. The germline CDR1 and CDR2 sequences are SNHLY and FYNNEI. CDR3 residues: CASSDSGVLTF. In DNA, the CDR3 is TGTGCCAGCAGTGACTCCGGCGTCCTGACTTTC.

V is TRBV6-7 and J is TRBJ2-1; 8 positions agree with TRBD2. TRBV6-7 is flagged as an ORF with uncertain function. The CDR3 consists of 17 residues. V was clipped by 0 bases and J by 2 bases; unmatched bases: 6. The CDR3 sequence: CASSYSMGGRPYNEQFF. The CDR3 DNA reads TGTGCCAGCAGTTACTCCATGGGCGGGAGGCCCTACAATGAGCAGTTCTTC.